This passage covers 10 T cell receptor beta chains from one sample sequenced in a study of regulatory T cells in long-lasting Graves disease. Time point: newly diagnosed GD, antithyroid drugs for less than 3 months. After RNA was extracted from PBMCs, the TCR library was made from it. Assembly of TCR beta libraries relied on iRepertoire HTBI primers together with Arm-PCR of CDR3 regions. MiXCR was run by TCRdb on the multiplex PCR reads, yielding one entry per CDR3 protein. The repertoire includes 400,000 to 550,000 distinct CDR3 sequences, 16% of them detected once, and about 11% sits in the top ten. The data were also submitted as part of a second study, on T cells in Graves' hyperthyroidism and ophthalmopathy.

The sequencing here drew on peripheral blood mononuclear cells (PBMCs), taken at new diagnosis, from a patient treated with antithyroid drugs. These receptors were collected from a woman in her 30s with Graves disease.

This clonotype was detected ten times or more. The CDR3 DNA follows: TGTGCCAGCAGCCAGGGTGGCGGCAATCAGCCCCAGCATTTT. It translates to CASSQGGGNQPQHF. The genes are TRBV5-5 and TRBJ1-5; D may be TRBD1 (5 bases). The CDR3 is 14 amino acids. The germline CDR1 and CDR2 sequences are SGHKS and YYEKEE (reference sequence). Trimming shortened V by 4 bases and J by 2 bases, and 10 bases separated the two germline ends.

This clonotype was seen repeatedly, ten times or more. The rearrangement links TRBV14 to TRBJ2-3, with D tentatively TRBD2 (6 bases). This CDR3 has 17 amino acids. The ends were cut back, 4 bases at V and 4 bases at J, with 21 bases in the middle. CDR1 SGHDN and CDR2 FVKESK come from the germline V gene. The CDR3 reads CASSPTGRRTGADTQYF. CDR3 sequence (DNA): TGTGCCAGCAGCCCTACAGGTCGACGAACGGGGGCAGATACGCAGTATTTT. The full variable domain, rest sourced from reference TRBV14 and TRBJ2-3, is EAGVTQFPSHSVIEKGQTVTLRCDPISGHDNLYWYRRVMGKEIKFLLHFVKESKQDESGMPNNRFLAERTGGTYSTLKVQPAELEDSGVYFCASSPTGRRTGADTQYFGPGTRLTVL.

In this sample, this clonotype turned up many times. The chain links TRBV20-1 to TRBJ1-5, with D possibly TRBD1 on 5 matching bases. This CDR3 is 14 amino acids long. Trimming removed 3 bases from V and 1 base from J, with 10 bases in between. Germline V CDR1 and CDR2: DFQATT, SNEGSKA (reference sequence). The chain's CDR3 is CSARGGESNQPQHF. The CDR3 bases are TGCAGTGCTAGGGGGGGAGAGAGCAATCAGCCCCAGCATTTT.

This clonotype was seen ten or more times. CDR3 bases: TGTGCCAGCAGTTACGGATTTTACGGGGATACCCAAGAGACCCAGTACTTC. It yields the protein CASSYGFYGDTQETQYF. The chain combines TRBV6-5 with TRBJ2-5; the D gene is possibly TRBD2 (5 bases). Germline values: CDR1 MNHEY, CDR2 SVGAGI. V lost 2 bases to trimming and J lost 1 base, with 17 bases between them. This CDR3 is built from 17 residues.

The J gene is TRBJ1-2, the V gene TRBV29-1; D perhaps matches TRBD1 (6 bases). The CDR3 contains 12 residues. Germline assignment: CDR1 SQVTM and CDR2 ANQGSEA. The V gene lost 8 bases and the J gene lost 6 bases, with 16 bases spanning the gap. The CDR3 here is CSTNRAGDGYTF. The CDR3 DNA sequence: TGCAGCACCAACAGGGCTGGGGATGGCTACACCTTC.

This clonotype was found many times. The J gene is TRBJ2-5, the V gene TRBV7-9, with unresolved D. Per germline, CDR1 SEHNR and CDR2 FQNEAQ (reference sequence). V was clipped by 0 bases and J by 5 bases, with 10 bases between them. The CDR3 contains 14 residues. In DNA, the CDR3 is TGTGCCAGCAGCTTAGCGCAGGAGTGGGAGACCCAGTACTTC. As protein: CASSLAQEWETQYF.

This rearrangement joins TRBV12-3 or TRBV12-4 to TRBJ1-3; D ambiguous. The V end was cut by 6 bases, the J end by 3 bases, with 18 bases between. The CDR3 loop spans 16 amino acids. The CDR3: CASRLGWGPGGNTIYF. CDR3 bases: TGTGCCAGCAGGCTGGGTTGGGGTCCCGGTGGAAACACCATATATTTT.

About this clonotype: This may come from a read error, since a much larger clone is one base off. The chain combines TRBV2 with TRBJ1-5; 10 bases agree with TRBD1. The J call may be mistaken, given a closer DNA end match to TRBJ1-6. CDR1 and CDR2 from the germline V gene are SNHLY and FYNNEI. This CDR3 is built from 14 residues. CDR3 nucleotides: TGTGTCAGCAGTGGGACAGGGGATGATTCACCCCTCCACTTT. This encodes CVSSGTGDDSPLHF.

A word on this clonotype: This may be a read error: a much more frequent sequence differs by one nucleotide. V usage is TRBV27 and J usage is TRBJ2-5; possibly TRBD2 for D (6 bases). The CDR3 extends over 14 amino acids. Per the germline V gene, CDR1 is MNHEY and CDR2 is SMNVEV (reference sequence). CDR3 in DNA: TGTGCTACGGCTTGGAGGGAGAGTAGGGATGAGCAGTACTTC. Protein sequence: CATAWRESRDEQYF.

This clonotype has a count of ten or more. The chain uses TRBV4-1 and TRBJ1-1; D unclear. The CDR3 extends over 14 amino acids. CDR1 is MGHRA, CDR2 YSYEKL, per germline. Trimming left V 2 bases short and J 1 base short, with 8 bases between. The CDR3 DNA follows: TGCGCCAGCAGCCAAATTGGGGAGAACACTGAAGCTTTCTTT. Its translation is CASSQIGENTEAFF.